Listed below are T cell receptor beta chains from one sample, sequenced in a study of beta chain features in type 1 diabetes. Sequencing was performed with immunoSEQ multiplex PCR; in TCRdb, only in-frame clones are kept and a portion is missing. The sample has hundreds of thousands of clones; about 14% are singletons. Material: naive CD4+ T cells from blood. These receptors originate from a man between 25 and 39 years old in good health. CDR3s include the opening cysteine and the closing phenylalanine or tryptophan. D genes are given only for firm matches. Part of the rows lack a size; the others show once, few, many or a class for expanded clones.

>TRBJ2-2|TRBV5-4|few|-
TGTGCCAGCAGCTTGGCCGTCGGGGAGCTGTTTTTT
CASSLAVGELFF
>TRBJ2-1|TRBV14|few|TRBD1
TGTGCCAGCAGCCCGCAGCCGGGACAGCACTCAAGCTCCTACAATGAGCAGTTCTTC
CASSPQPGQHSSSYNEQFF
>TRBJ1-2|TRBV19|-|-
TGTGCCAGTGGAGTAGGCTACACCTTC
CASGVGYTF
>TRBJ1-2|TRBV27|-|-
TGTGCCAGCAGTTTAGACGGGGGATATGGCTACACCTTC
CASSLDGGYGYTF
>TRBJ1-5|TRBV7-9|few|TRBD1
TGTGCCAGCAGCCAGGGACAGGGAAATCAGCCCCAGCATTTT
CASSQGQGNQPQHF
>TRBJ2-3|TRBV25-1|-|TRBD1
TGTGCCAGCAGCCGGGGACAGGGCCTTTCAGATACGCAGTATTTT
CASSRGQGLSDTQYF
>TRBJ2-1|TRBV19|-|-
TGTGCCAGTAGTACCGTTACTCAGGGTGAGCAGTTCTTC
CASSTVTQGEQFF
>TRBJ1-4|TRBV19|-|-
TGTGCCAGTAGGAATTTAGGAGCAACTAATGAAAAACTGTTTTTT
CASRNLGATNEKLFF
>TRBJ2-5|TRBV29-1|-|-
TGCAGCGCTCGGCAGAGCGGAGAGACCCAGTACTTC
CSARQSGETQYF
>TRBJ1-5|TRBV4-1|-|-
TGCGCCAGCAGCCAAGTAACGGTTCAGCCCCAGCATTTT
CASSQVTVQPQHF
>TRBJ1-6|TRBV18|-|TRBD1
TGTGCCAGCTCAACCGAACAGGGGGGGAATTCACCCCTCCACTTT
CASSTEQGGNSPLHF
>TRBJ1-4|TRBV7-9|-|-
TGTGCCAGCAGCCATTTGGGTAATGAAAAACTGTTTTTT
CASSHLGNEKLFF
>TRBJ2-3|TRBV30|-|TRBD2
TGTGCCTGGAGTGTTGGGGGGGAGCAGTATTTT
CAWSVGGEQYF
>TRBJ2-2|TRBV4-1|few|TRBD1
TGCGCCAGCAGCCAGGCCGGGACAGCGAACACCGGGGAGCTGTTTTTT
CASSQAGTANTGELFF
>TRBJ1-2|TRBV6-1|-|TRBD1
TGTGCCAGCAGTCGACAGGGAGGGGATTCTGGCTACACCTTC
CASSRQGGDSGYTF
>TRBJ2-3|TRBV19|few|-
TGTGCCAGTAGTATCGGCGGCACAGATACGCAGTATTTT
CASSIGGTDTQYF
>TRBJ2-3|TRBV7-9|few|TRBD1
TGTGCCAGCAGCTTTTTTGAGGGGGCGAATACGCAGTATTTT
CASSFFEGANTQYF
>TRBJ2-2|TRBV13|few|-
TGTGCCAGCAGCCCCCAGGGACGGACGGCAGCAAACCATGCGGCCGGGGAGCTGTTTTTT
CASSPQGRTAANHAAGELFF
>TRBJ2-2|TRBV7-8|-|-
TGTGCCAGCAGCCCGATGGGACTTTTCACCGGGGAGCTGTTTTTT
CASSPMGLFTGELFF
>TRBJ1-2|TRBV7-2|few|-
TGTGCCAGCACCCGGGGAGGGAACTATGGCTACACCTTC
CASTRGGNYGYTF
>TRBJ1-2|TRBV30|few|-
TGTGCCTGGAGTGTAGGACCCCTCTACTATGGCTACACCTTC
CAWSVGPLYYGYTF
>TRBJ1-1|TRBV27|-|TRBD1
TGTGCCAGCAGTTTCGACAGGGGATGGGTAGCTTTCTTT
CASSFDRGWVAFF
>TRBJ2-3|TRBV9|-|-
TGTGCCAGCAGCGTAGCTCCTAGCACAGATACGCAGTATTTT
CASSVAPSTDTQYF
>TRBJ2-1|TRBV5-1|-|-
TGCGCCAGCAGCTTAGGAACCGGGTACTACAATGAGCAGTTCTTC
CASSLGTGYYNEQFF
>TRBJ2-7|TRBV29-1|-|-
TGCAGCGTTGTGGTCGGCAGCGCCTACGAGCAGTACTTC
CSVVVGSAYEQYF
>TRBJ2-1|TRBV10-3|few|TRBD2
TGTGCCATCAGCCCGGGGGGTTATGAGCAGTTCTTC
CAISPGGYEQFF
>TRBJ1-2|TRBV6-6|-|-
TGTGCCAGCAGTTACGGGGCAGGGAATAATGGCTACACCTTC
CASSYGAGNNGYTF
>TRBJ1-2|TRBV29-1|few|TRBD1
TGCAGCGTGGACAGGGGGCGATTAGACTATGGCTACACCTTC
CSVDRGRLDYGYTF
>TRBJ1-4|TRBV29-1|few|-
TGCAGCGTTGGGACCTTTAATGAAAAACTGTTTTTT
CSVGTFNEKLFF
>TRBJ1-5|TRBV7-2|few|TRBD1
TGTGCCAGCAGCTTAGACAGGGGGCCTCAGCCCCAGCATTTT
CASSLDRGPQPQHF
>TRBJ2-3|TRBV19|few|-
TGTGCCAGTAGGCTAGCCGGATCCGGGGATACGCAGTATTTT
CASRLAGSGDTQYF
>TRBJ1-1|TRBV25-1|-|TRBD1
TGTGCCAGCAGGGAGACAGGGGCGGTGAACACTGAAGCTTTCTTT
CASRETGAVNTEAFF
>TRBJ2-3|TRBV10-3|-|-
TGTGCCATCAGTGAGTCTGGAGGGCTTAGGGTTGCAGATACGCAGTATTTT
CAISESGGLRVADTQYF
>TRBJ2-5|TRBV29-1|few|TRBD2
TGCAGCGTTTTAGTAGGGACTAGCGGATCCGAGGAGACCCAGTACTTC
CSVLVGTSGSEETQYF